The present T cell receptor beta chain was sequenced within a study of memory CD4+ T cells and cytomegalovirus serostatus. Single viable CD3+CD4+CD8-CD45RO+ cells were sorted as the memory CD4+ T cells. Findings of the study overall: Median bootstrapped AUC for CMV status was about 0.95 originally, about 0.9 US-trained. About 40% of the roughly 160 known CMV-associated TCRbeta sequences appeared in CD4+ memory.

Comment on this clone: Its target is not known.

Data came from immunoSEQ multiplex PCR; TCRdb stores just in-frame clones and leaves some out. The profile shows about 50,000 clones, around 77% of them singletons. Trimming left V 1 base short and J 3 bases short, with 9 bases between. Germline V CDR1 and CDR2: SGHDN, FVKESK. The CDR3 has 15 residues. J is TRBJ2-2 and V is TRBV14; a possible D gene is TRBD1 (5 bases). This sequence originates from an adult in good health and CMV-seronegative. The sequencing input was memory CD4+ T cells from blood. In nucleotides, the CDR3 is TGTGCCAGCAGCCAAGTCAGGGTGGACACCGGGGAGCTGTTTTTT. It specifies CASSQVRVDTGELFF.